This TCR beta chain was captured by sequencing in a study of T cells in Graves' hyperthyroidism and ophthalmopathy. Broader study findings: It was a median about 6 months before onset that the model predicted ophthalmopathy. Clonotypes that were expanded in thyroid above 0.001 mostly appeared in blood too.

Researchers took RNA transcripts and amplified the TCR beta CDR3 regions from them. A set of HTBI primers served as the primers for a first-round RT-PCR of the TCR CDR3. Each CDR3 protein gets one entry after TCRdb re-called the multiplex PCR reads with MiXCR. Of under 400,000 distinct CDR3 sequences in the sample, about 13% were seen once. This clonotype was observed a single time. What it recognizes is unknown. The V end was cut by 3 bases, the J end by 3 bases, with 12 bases between. The CDR3 loop spans 15 amino acids. Germline V gene sequence: CDR1 LNHDA, CDR2 SQIVND (reference sequence). Sequenced: blood. The sequence came from a woman aged 18-29 years with Graves' hyperthyroidism. This chain joins TRBV19 and TRBJ1-5; the D gene is possibly TRBD1 (5 bases). Here the CDR3 reads CASSIPGGNNQPQHF. CDR3 bases: TGTGCCAGTAGTATCCCCGGGGGGAACAATCAGCCCCAGCATTTT.